The 26 T cell receptor beta chains listed next were all sequenced from one sample in a study of identical twins (dated by TCRdb to the mid-2010s). Receptor libraries were prepared by 5' RACE. Sequencing instrument: Illumina HiSeq 2000. The public reads were run again by TCRdb, first through fastp at Q25 and then through MiXCR, and only productive beta chains were kept. Here each entry gathers all rows of one CDR3 protein and keeps the most common genes and DNA. This sample is represented by roughly 260,000 distinct CDR3 sequences; around an eighth of them were singletons. The top ten clones comprise around 8.3% of the sample. The sequenced sample consisted of memory (CD45RO+) T cells sorted from blood. This specimen's cell subset or site label, per the study, means: CD45RO+ enriched T cells. These receptors were taken from a woman younger than 35 in good health.

The chain joins TRBV6-1 to TRBJ2-3; 11 bases fit TRBD1. After removal of 6 bases from V and 3 bases from J, the junction contained 5 bases not matched to a gene. Germline CDR1 MNHNS, CDR2 SASEGT. The CDR3 has 15 residues. Here the CDR3 DNA reads TGTGCCAGCAGCCGGGACAGGGGGTTGACAGATACGCAGTATTTT. Translating it yields CASSRDRGLTDTQYF.

This clonotype appeared a few times. The chain combines TRBV6-4 with TRBJ1-5; 7 bases fit TRBD1. Germline V CDR1 and CDR2: MRHNA, SNTAGT. The J segment lost 3 bases and the V segment lost 5 bases, leaving 10 bases of the junction unmatched. The CDR3 sequence is 16 residues long. CDR3 protein: CASSTRRDSHNQPQHF. The CDR3 bases are TGTGCCAGCAGTACACGCCGGGACAGCCACAATCAGCCCCAGCATTTT.

This clonotype has just a few counts. The V gene is TRBV5-1, the J gene TRBJ2-3, with D possibly being TRBD2 (6 bases). The CDR3 is 13 amino acids. The V gene lost 7 bases and the J gene lost 2 bases, with 11 bases spanning the gap. The germline V gene has CDR1 SGHRS and CDR2 YFSETQ. The chain's CDR3 is CASGRRLTDTQYF. DNA for the CDR3: TGCGCCAGCGGGAGGAGGCTCACAGATACGCAGTATTTT.

The rearrangement joins TRBV3-1 to TRBJ2-1; TRBD2 aligns across 7 bases. Germline lookup yields CDR1 LGHDT and CDR2 YNNKEL (reference sequence). The CDR3 consists of 15 residues. Trimming at V came to 0 bases and at J to 3 bases, leaving 2 bases not matched to a gene. This chain's CDR3 is CASSQEPSGYNEQFF. CDR3 bases: TGTGCCAGCAGCCAAGAACCTAGCGGCTACAATGAGCAGTTCTTC.

This chain links TRBV24-1 with TRBJ2-3; no clear D. V gave up 3 bases and J gave up 0 bases, with 6 bases separating them. The CDR3 sequence is 14 residues long. CDR1 and CDR2 (germline): KGHDR, SFDVKD. Here the CDR3 reads CATSDPTSTDTQYF. The CDR3 bases are TGTGCCACCAGTGATCCGACCAGCACAGATACGCAGTATTTT.

Only a few counts were recorded for this clonotype. This CDR3 reads CASSIGADRYNEQFF. The CDR3 coding sequence is TGTGCCAGTAGTATTGGGGCGGACCGCTACAATGAGCAGTTCTTC. The chain recombines TRBV19 with TRBJ2-1, with a weak D call TRBD1 (5 bases). There are 15 residues in the CDR3. V lost 3 bases and J lost 3, with 12 bases in between. Per germline, CDR1 LNHDA and CDR2 SQIVND (reference sequence).

This clonotype came up a few times. This CDR3 is CASSSQGGNTGELFF. In DNA form, the CDR3 reads TGTGCCAGCAGCTCCCAGGGGGGGAACACCGGGGAGCTGTTTTTT. The V gene is TRBV7-9, the J gene TRBJ2-2; tentatively, D is TRBD1 (7 bases). CDR1 is SEHNR and CDR2 is FQNEAQ in the germline V gene (reference sequence). The CDR3 has 15 residues. V was pared by 4 bases and J by 1 base, with 10 bases between.

This clonotype was seen repeatedly, ten times or more. The CDR3, as DNA: TGTGCCAGCAGCCAAGCCAGATCCCCTTACAATGAGCAGTTCTTC. Its translation: CASSQARSPYNEQFF. This rearrangement joins TRBV3-1 to TRBJ2-1; D is unclear. V gave up 1 base and J gave up 4 bases, with 11 bases separating them. The CDR3 is 15 amino acids. From germline, CDR1 is LGHDT and CDR2 YNNKEL (reference sequence).

This clonotype was detected many times. This rearrangement joins TRBV6-1 to TRBJ1-4, with D unclear. Trimming shortened V by 8 bases and J by 8 bases, and 18 bases separated the two germline ends. The CDR3 is 14 amino acids. The germline V gene has CDR1 MNHNS and CDR2 SASEGT. Here the CDR3 reads CASWSGPVGEKLFF. CDR3 coding DNA: TGTGCCAGCTGGTCGGGCCCCGTAGGCGAAAAACTGTTTTTT.

This clonotype was seen at least ten times. J is TRBJ1-1 and V is TRBV7-8, with a tentative D call TRBD1 (6 bases). This CDR3 contains 14 residues. Germline assignment: CDR1 SGHVS and CDR2 FQNEAQ. Between the trimmed V and J ends, which lost 5 bases and 0 bases, there was a span of 10 bases. The CDR3 bases are TGTGCCAGCAGCAGGGGACAATTGAACACTGAAGCTTTCTTT. Its translation: CASSRGQLNTEAFF.

This clonotype has ten or more counts. The chain recombines TRBV7-9 with TRBJ2-7; perhaps TRBD1 as D (6 bases). With 5 bases removed from V and 6 bases from J, the gap between germline ends came to 14 bases. Germline V CDR1 and CDR2: SEHNR, FQNEAQ (reference sequence). This CDR3 has 13 residues. The CDR3 loop reads CASSPDNRVEQYF. In DNA, the CDR3 is TGTGCCAGCAGCCCAGATAACAGGGTCGAGCAGTACTTC.

This clonotype turned up a few times. The chain recombines TRBV7-2 with TRBJ2-3; TRBD2 might be the D (5 bases). Trimming stripped 3 bases from V and 2 bases from J, with 15 bases between. There are 16 residues in the CDR3. CDR1 is SGHTA and CDR2 is FQGNSA in the germline V gene. The CDR3 region has the DNA TGTGCCAGCAGCTTTAAAATCGGACTCGTCACAGATACGCAGTATTTT. Translation gives CASSFKIGLVTDTQYF.

The V call is TRBV2, the J call TRBJ2-7; TRBD2 matches 9 bases. V was clipped by 6 bases and J by 5 bases; unmatched bases: 11. The CDR3 has 15 residues. CDR1 is SNHLY, CDR2 FYNNEI, per germline. Here the CDR3 reads CASSAEYSGGHEQYF. For the CDR3, the DNA is TGTGCCAGCAGCGCAGAGTATAGCGGGGGCCACGAGCAGTACTTC.

The chain carries TRBV28 and TRBJ2-7; 9 bases fit TRBD1. With 10 bases clipped from V and 2 bases from J, the junction kept 9 bases outside the gene matches. The CDR3 covers 14 residues. Germline V gene data show CDR1 as MDHEN and CDR2 as SYDVKM. CDR3 DNA sequence: TGTGCCACCGAGAGGGGGGACAGGGCCTACGAGCAGTACTTC. It encodes CATERGDRAYEQYF.

This clonotype was counted ten times or more. This chain connects TRBV20-1 to TRBJ2-5, with TRBD2 matching over 8 bases. Germline lookup yields CDR1 DFQATT and CDR2 SNEGSKA (reference sequence). V shed 0 bases and J 9 bases; nucleotides not matched to a gene: 12. CDR3 length: 15 residues. The CDR3 nucleotides read TGCAGTGCTAGAGAACCCCCGGGACTAGTTCGGTCCCAGTACTTC. This sequence encodes CSAREPPGLVRSQYF.

The J gene is TRBJ1-2, the V gene TRBV7-9, with D possibly matching TRBD1 (5 bases). The CDR3 has 15 residues. V was clipped by 5 bases and J by 5 bases, with 18 bases between them. CDR1 and CDR2 from the germline V gene are SEHNR and FQNEAQ (reference sequence). The CDR3 spells CASSPDSGRSYGYTF. In DNA form, the CDR3 reads TGTGCCAGCAGCCCTGACTCGGGACGGAGTTATGGCTACACCTTC.

This clonotype has a count of ten or more. V is TRBV12-3 or TRBV12-4 and J is TRBJ2-3, with D possibly matching TRBD2 (6 bases). Trimming cost V 6 bases and J 0 bases, with 22 bases left between them. The CDR3 length is 18 residues. The DNA for the CDR3 is TGTGCCAGCAGGGTCGGTAGCGGTCCCGAGGCAAGCACAGATACGCAGTATTTT. Encoded protein: CASRVGSGPEASTDTQYF.

V usage is TRBV7-2 and J usage is TRBJ1-5; 9 bases match TRBD1. This CDR3 is 15 amino acids long. Germline assignment: CDR1 SGHTA and CDR2 FQGNSA. The trim removed 1 base at V and 9 bases at J, leaving 7 bases unmatched. The CDR3 DNA reads as TGTGCCAGCAGCTTAGGACAGGGGGGTATTGGGCCCCAGCATTTT. This codes for CASSLGQGGIGPQHF. Variable domain in full (rest from reference TRBV7-2 and TRBJ1-5): GAGVSQSPSNKVTEKGKDVELRCDPISGHTALYWYRQSLGQGLEFLIYFQGNSAPDKSGLPSDRFSAERTGGSVSTLTIQRTQQEDSAVYLCASSLGQGGIGPQHFGDGTRLSIL.

This chain joins TRBV10-2 and TRBJ2-1; 13 bases are shared with TRBD2. CDR1 is WSHSY and CDR2 is SAAADI in the germline V gene. This CDR3 is 19 amino acids long. The J segment lost 8 bases and the V segment lost 2 bases, leaving 15 bases of the junction unmatched. CDR3 sequence reads: CASSERVGGLAGIRDEQFF. The CDR3 DNA reads TGCGCCAGCAGTGAGAGAGTTGGGGGACTAGCGGGGATTAGGGATGAGCAGTTCTTC.

This clonotype was found a few times. The chain links TRBV4-3 to TRBJ2-2, with 11 bases lining up with TRBD2. Trimming at V came to 4 bases and at J to 4 bases, leaving 8 bases not matched to a gene. The CDR3 contains 17 residues. Germline V gene lookup returns CDR1 LGHNA and CDR2 YSLEER. For the CDR3, the DNA is TGCGCCAGCAGCCCCGCTCCCCTAGCGGGAGGCACCGGGGAGCTGTTTTTT. Translated: CASSPAPLAGGTGELFF.

The chain carries TRBV3-1 and TRBJ2-1; D is undetermined. V was shortened by 0 bases and J by 4 bases, with 10 bases between the two germline ends. CDR1 is LGHDT, CDR2 YNNKEL, per germline (reference sequence). This CDR3 is built from 15 residues. CDR3 protein: CASSQDGTSYNEQFF. For the CDR3, the DNA is TGTGCCAGCAGCCAAGATGGTACATCGTACAATGAGCAGTTCTTC.

The chain joins TRBV2 to TRBJ1-5; TRBD1 might be the D (6 bases). V was clipped by 0 bases and J by 7 bases, with 13 bases between them. The CDR3 has 15 amino acids. Germline CDR1 and CDR2: SNHLY and FYNNEI. The CDR3 DNA reads as TGTGCCAGCAGTGAAGCGAGGGGGGGCTACCAGCCCCAGCATTTT. It yields the protein CASSEARGGYQPQHF.

The chain couples TRBV5-1 to TRBJ1-2; 8 bases are a match to TRBD1. V gave up 0 bases and J gave up 7 bases; unmatched junction bases: 11. From germline, CDR1 is SGHRS and CDR2 YFSETQ. This CDR3 is 16 amino acids long. The CDR3 protein is CASSLDPGTGHGGYTF. CDR3 nucleotides: TGCGCCAGCAGCTTGGATCCGGGGACAGGACATGGTGGCTACACCTTC.

This clonotype has at least ten counts. The chain carries TRBV5-5 and TRBJ1-4, with D possibly being TRBD1 (5 bases). The V end was cut by 3 bases, the J end by 5 bases, with 14 bases between. The CDR3 runs to 15 residues. CDR1 is SGHKS, CDR2 YYEKEE, per germline (reference sequence). The CDR3 bases are TGTGCCAGCAGCTCGGGGGGGTCCCGAAATGAAAAACTGTTTTTT. The encoded protein is CASSSGGSRNEKLFF.

This clonotype was observed a handful of times. This chain links TRBV29-1 with TRBJ2-6; D may be TRBD1 (6 bases). CDR3 size: 15 residues. Trimming removed 4 bases at V and 2 bases at J, with 12 bases between. The germline CDR1 and CDR2 sequences are SQVTM and ANQGSEA. CDR3 coding DNA: TGCAGCGTTGTTGGGGGCGATGCTGGGGCCAACGTCCTGACTTTC. This sequence encodes CSVVGGDAGANVLTF.

V usage is TRBV30 and J usage is TRBJ2-5; a weak D match, TRBD2 (6 bases). Deletions cut 5 bases from V and 5 bases from J, with 21 bases between. This CDR3 spans 15 amino acids. CDR1 is GTSNPN, CDR2 SVGIG, per germline (reference sequence). The CDR3 DNA reads TGTGCCTGGGGAGGTTCCCCGGGACTTGGGGAGACCCAGTACTTC. Translated: CAWGGSPGLGETQYF.